This T cell receptor (beta chain) was captured in a study of cytomegalovirus exposure and HLA in healthy donors. Study findings and constraints: Sequence variants that were highly shared formed a cluster that was likely a sequencing artifact. A list of 164 TCR beta chains associated with cytomegalovirus was given.

The V gene's germline CDR1 is MNHNY and CDR2 SVGAGI (reference sequence). The CDR3 length is 12 residues. The V gene end was trimmed by 4 bases and the J gene end by 13 bases; junction bases not matched to a gene: 5. It was with 60 Vbeta and 13 Jbeta primers that the PCR ran. As handled by the study authors: Unique TCR beta chains totaled some 88 million in a later count, with around 11 million of them shared. Assay used: immunoSEQ multiplex PCR; TCRdb lists only in-frame clones, some missing. For V, J and clone size, that table is used; D and trimming come from the DNA. This sample carries some 120,000 clones, about 81% of them seen once, and the ten largest clones take about 1%. As concerns this clone: The antigen is unknown.

The V call is TRBV6-6, the J call TRBJ2-4; 9 bases match TRBD1. Sequenced: PBMCs. The clonotype comes from a woman in her twenties or thirties in good health and CMV-seronegative. The CDR3 coding sequence is TGTGCCAGCAGTTCCCCTGGGACAGGGCAGTACTTC. This translates into CASSSPGTGQYF.